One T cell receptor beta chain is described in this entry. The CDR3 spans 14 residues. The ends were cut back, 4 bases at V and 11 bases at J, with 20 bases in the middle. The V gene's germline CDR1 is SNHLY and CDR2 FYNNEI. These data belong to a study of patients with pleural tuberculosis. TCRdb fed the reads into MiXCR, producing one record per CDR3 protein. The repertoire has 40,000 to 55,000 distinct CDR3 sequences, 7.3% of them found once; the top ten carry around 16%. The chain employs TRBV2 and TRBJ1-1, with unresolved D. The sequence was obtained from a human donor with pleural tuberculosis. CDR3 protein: CASSVGHGLGEAFF. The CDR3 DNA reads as TGTGCCAGCAGTGTTGGGCACGGGCTCGGTGAGGCTTTCTTT.